The rows below give T cell receptor beta chains drawn from one sample of a study of immune reconstitution after stem cell transplant in scleroderma. From the RT-PCR reads, TCRdb called clonotypes with MiXCR, one entry per CDR3 protein. The sample includes about 5,600 distinct CDR3 sequences, 6.5% to 10% of them seen just once. This sample was obtained before or after autologous hematopoietic stem cell transplantation (not recorded which). The receptors were sampled from a male donor with systemic sclerosis. Both conserved end residues are trimmed from each CDR3.

TRBV10-3	TRBJ2-1	AISEPSGGYNEQF
TRBV18	TRBJ1-4	ASSPGPNEKLF
TRBV12-3/TRBV12-4	TRBJ2-4	ASSRDRVSAKNIQY
TRBV28	TRBJ2-7	ASTPIRQPSYEQY
TRBV5-6	TRBJ1-1	ASSRQGRAEAF
TRBV29-1	TRBJ2-5	SVESAGETETQY
TRBV29-1	TRBJ2-1	SVDRFTSGSGYNEQF
TRBV28	TRBJ2-5	ASSSQGSGSKGTQY
TRBV14	TRBJ2-3	ASSHSDTQY
TRBV27	TRBJ2-3	ASSFSPEITDTQY
TRBV28	TRBJ1-5	ASSTDRGGQPQH
TRBV5-5	TRBJ2-3	ASSRPQALAGRADTQY
TRBV30	TRBJ2-3	AWSVLAGSDTQY
TRBV2	TRBJ1-2	ASSRGYGYT
TRBV2	TRBJ2-7	ASRRNFLTTSSHEQY
TRBV6-4	TRBJ2-7	ASSENPGSYEQY
TRBV28	TRBJ1-1	ASSSAQGADTEAF
TRBV5-4	TRBJ2-5	ASSNPEGWETQY
TRBV7-9	TRBJ1-1	ASSLEGNTEAF
TRBV28	TRBJ2-1	ATLRSGSHEQF
TRBV7-3	TRBJ1-2	ASSHTRDRGRYGYT
TRBV29-1	TRBJ2-5	SVGRGMVGETQY
TRBV28	TRBJ2-3	ASSLEHGGVSTDTQY
TRBV12-3/TRBV12-4	TRBJ1-1	ASSPTTGTLEAF
TRBV6-2/TRBV6-3	TRBJ2-1	ASSRNIAGWEQDEQF
TRBV6-5	TRBJ2-5	ASSFSWDFPRQETQY
TRBV27	TRBJ1-2	ASSLSGQGGNYGYT
TRBV21-1	TRBJ2-7	ASSTAQGSDEQY
TRBV6-2/TRBV6-3	TRBJ2-5	ASSYETPGQRGETQY
TRBV10-2	TRBJ2-3	ASSRLAGRDTQY
TRBV19	TRBJ1-2	ASSIPGVDYGYT
TRBV20-1	TRBJ2-5	SAGWGDPQETQY
TRBV29-1	TRBJ2-2	SVEVGGKNTGELF
TRBV5-6	TRBJ2-1	ASSPGLGTYNEQF
TRBV14	TRBJ1-4	ASTRTGSPNEKLF
TRBV20-1	TRBJ1-5	SARRENQPQH
TRBV20-1	TRBJ2-1	SARGLAGRWPLRNEQF
TRBV6-6	TRBJ2-3	ASILGLESDTQY
TRBV6-5	TRBJ1-5	ASSGQQNQPQH
TRBV12-3/TRBV12-4	TRBJ2-7	ASRVSVWGEEQY
TRBV19	TRBJ2-3	ASSLRSRESTQY
TRBV7-9	TRBJ2-7	ASSSPGQGVYEQY
TRBV7-9	TRBJ2-1	ASSPNPGGEQF
TRBV28	TRBJ2-3	ASSLSEGVSTDTQY
TRBV20-1	TRBJ1-6	SAGTGVGYNSPLH
TRBV4-3	TRBJ1-2	ASSHGAEDGYT
TRBV15	TRBJ1-2	ATSRDAGPGYGYT
TRBV29-1	TRBJ2-5	SASHRGGQETQY
TRBV6-5	TRBJ1-1	ASSSARGGGTEAF
TRBV27	TRBJ2-3	ASSLSSGPPTDTQY
TRBV28	TRBJ2-3	ASSSSSFYTDTQY
TRBV5-1	TRBJ2-5	ASSLTEETQY
TRBV20-1	TRBJ2-2	SAVDSERDTGELF